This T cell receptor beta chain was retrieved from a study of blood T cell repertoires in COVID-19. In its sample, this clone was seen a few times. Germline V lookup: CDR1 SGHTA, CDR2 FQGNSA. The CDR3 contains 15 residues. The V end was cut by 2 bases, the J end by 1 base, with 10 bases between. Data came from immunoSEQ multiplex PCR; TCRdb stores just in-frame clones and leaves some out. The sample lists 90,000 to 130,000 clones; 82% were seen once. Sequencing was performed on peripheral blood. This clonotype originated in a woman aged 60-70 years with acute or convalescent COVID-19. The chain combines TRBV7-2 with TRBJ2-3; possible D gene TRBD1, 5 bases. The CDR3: CASSLRTYGTDTQYF. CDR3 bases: TGTGCCAGCAGCTTAAGGACATACGGCACAGATACGCAGTATTTT.